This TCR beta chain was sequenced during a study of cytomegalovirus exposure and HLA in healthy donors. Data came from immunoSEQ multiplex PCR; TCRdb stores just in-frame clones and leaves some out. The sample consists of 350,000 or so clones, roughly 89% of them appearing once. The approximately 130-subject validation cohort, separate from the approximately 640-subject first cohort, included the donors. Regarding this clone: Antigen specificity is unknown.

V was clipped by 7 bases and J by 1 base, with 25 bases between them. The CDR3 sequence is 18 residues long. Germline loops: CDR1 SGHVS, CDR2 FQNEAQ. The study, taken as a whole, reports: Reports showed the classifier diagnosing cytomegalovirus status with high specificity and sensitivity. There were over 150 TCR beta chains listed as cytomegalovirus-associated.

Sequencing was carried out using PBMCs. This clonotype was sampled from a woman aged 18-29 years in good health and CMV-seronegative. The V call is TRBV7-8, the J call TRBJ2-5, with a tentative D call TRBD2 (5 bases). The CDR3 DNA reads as TGTGCCAGCACCAGTTTGGCTAGCTTTACCTCTTCCCAAGAGACCCAGTACTTC. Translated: CASTSLASFTSSQETQYF.